Below are 15 T cell receptor beta chains sequenced from a single sample in a study of T cells expressing NK-cell markers. Each CDR3 protein gets one entry in TCRdb, which reprocessed the 5' RACE reads and gives no DNA. The sample has 550,000 to 600,000 distinct CDR3 sequences. Sequenced material: blood T cells: a sorted CD56 or NKG2C T cell subset, CD4+ or CD8+ T cells, or bulk PBMC T cells (not recorded which). These receptors came from a man aged 18 to 30 in good health.

The chain employs TRBV28 and TRBJ2-2. This CDR3 region has 11 residues. The germline V gene encodes CDR1 MDHEN and CDR2 SYDVKM. The CDR3 here is CATVYTGELFF. Together with reference TRBV28 and TRBJ2-2, the CDR3 gives the full variable domain: DVKVTQSSRYLVKRTGEKVFLECVQDMDHENMFWYRQDPGLGLRLIYFSYDVKMKEKGDIPEGYSVSREKKERFSLILESASTNQTSMYLCATVYTGELFFGEGSRLTVL.

The rearrangement links TRBV5-1 to TRBJ2-5; lacking DNA, the TRBD1 call made by TCRdb goes unchecked. This CDR3 spans 15 amino acids. Germline-derived CDR1 and CDR2 are SGHRS and YFSETQ. The CDR3 loop is CASSLYQGKQETQYF.

The J gene is TRBJ2-1, the V gene TRBV5-1; the TCRdb call, TRBD1, lacks DNA for checking. CDR3 length equals 17 residues. Germline CDR1 reads SGHRS; CDR2 reads YFSETQ. Here the CDR3 reads CASSSPQDRRVRNEQFF.

J is TRBJ2-1 and V is TRBV18; checking the TCRdb D call of TRBD2 is not possible without DNA. CDR1 is KGHSH, CDR2 LQKENI, per germline. The CDR3 loop spans 16 amino acids. The CDR3 sequence is CASSLGVTGVGNEQFF.

J is TRBJ1-5 and V is TRBV18; TCRdb's D call of TRBD1 is untestable without DNA. Germline CDR1 KGHSH, CDR2 LQKENI. The CDR3 loop spans 13 amino acids. This chain's CDR3 is CASSPNPRQPQHF.

V and J are TRBV4-1 and TRBJ2-2; the TCRdb call, TRBD2, lacks DNA for checking. CDR1 and CDR2 from the germline V gene are MGHRA and YSYEKL. The CDR3 is 19 amino acids. The CDR3 sequence: CASSPPSASGEAGTGELFF.

This chain uses TRBV20-1 with TRBJ1-2. Germline V gives CDR1 DFQATT, CDR2 SNEGSKA (reference sequence). The CDR3 totals 16 residues. The CDR3 loop reads CSAARGSGLANYGYTF.

The chain joins TRBV14 to TRBJ1-1. Germline CDR1 reads SGHDN; CDR2 reads FVKESK. The CDR3 covers 15 residues. This CDR3 is CASSRRLTGNTEAFF.

This chain joins TRBV24-1 and TRBJ2-1. CDR1 and CDR2 from the germline V gene are KGHDR and SFDVKD. The CDR3 consists of 15 residues. The CDR3 region is CATSDLHRTGDEQFF.

The rearrangement uses TRBV15 and TRBJ2-1. This CDR3 region has 15 residues. The germline V gene encodes CDR1 LNHNV and CDR2 YYDKDF (reference sequence). The CDR3 loop is CATRTGIQTYNEQFF.

The rearrangement uses TRBV15 and TRBJ1-5; lacking DNA, the TRBD1 call made by TCRdb goes unchecked. The CDR3 consists of 15 residues. The germline V gene has CDR1 LNHNV and CDR2 YYDKDF (reference sequence). This CDR3 is CATSRDPTVNQPQHF.

This chain uses TRBV12-3 or TRBV12-4 with TRBJ2-3; the TCRdb call, TRBD1, lacks DNA for checking. The CDR3 is made up of 15 amino acids. The CDR3 loop reads CASSGQGLVADTQYF.

This chain uses TRBV29-1 with TRBJ2-3. The length of the CDR3 is 13 residues. CDR1 is SQVTM, CDR2 ANQGSEA, per germline. The CDR3 loop is CSVYTTRSDTQYF.

V is TRBV13 and J is TRBJ1-3; TCRdb reports TRBD1, a call that lacks DNA to check it against. This CDR3 has 15 amino acids. The germline gives CDR1 PRHDT, CDR2 FYEKMQ (reference sequence). CDR3 sequence: CASSLRAPTGNTIYF.

The chain uses TRBV20-1 and TRBJ1-5. CDR1 and CDR2 from the germline V gene are DFQATT and SNEGSKA (reference sequence). The CDR3 covers 14 residues. The CDR3 loop reads CSARQGPSNQPQHF.